This T cell receptor beta chain emerged from a study of patients and donors after allogeneic stem cell transplantation. This clonotype was observed a few times. CDR1 and CDR2 (germline): MNHEY, SMNVEV (reference sequence). The CDR3 spans 15 residues. V was pared by 7 bases and J by 6 bases, with 18 bases between. TCRdb re-called the RT-PCR reads with MiXCR, one entry per CDR3 protein. The top ten clones hold 5.5% to 6.5% of a sample with roughly 960,000 distinct CDR3 sequences, roughly 17% of them seen once. The source of this sequence is a human donor who was either an allogeneic HSCT recipient or a stem cell or donor lymphocyte infusion donor (not recorded which). It is not recorded whose cells these are; they may come from a transplant donor. The V call is TRBV27, the J call TRBJ2-2; perhaps TRBD2 as D (7 bases). The sample taken for sequencing was blood, either unsorted or a sorted T cell fraction (not recorded which). Here the CDR3 reads CASTFRGRGAGELFF. Written as DNA, the CDR3 is TGTGCCAGCACCTTTAGGGGGAGGGGCGCCGGGGAGCTGTTTTTT.